The 32 T cell receptor beta chains below come from one sample, sequenced in a study of human T cells and chemical hapten exposure. TCRdb re-called the RACE reads with MiXCR, one entry per CDR3 protein. Of about 70,000 distinct CDR3 sequences detected, approximately 11% appear once; the ten largest clones hold over 4%. Time point defined: pre-sensitization, week 0. Described treatment: therapeutic diphenylcyclopropenone sensitization with weekly scalp DPC. This specimen consisted of whole blood, obtained in connection with sensitization to the hapten diphenylcyclopropenone (DPC). Receptor source: a woman aged 50 to 60 with alopecia areata. Some clones in this sample may be carry-over from other donors' samples.

V gene TRBV5-6 combines with J gene TRBJ2-1; D gene uncertain. CDR3 length equals 16 residues. The germline V gene has CDR1 SGHDT and CDR2 YYEEEE. Trimming took 5 bases from V and 4 from J, leaving 19 bases between them. Here the CDR3 DNA reads TGTGCCAGCAGTCTTTCGGGTACACGTTCTTACAATGAGCAGTTCTTC. Its translation is CASSLSGTRSYNEQFF.

The chain couples TRBV28 to TRBJ1-5; D ambiguous. Trimming took off 6 bases at V and 9 bases at J, with 12 bases between the two ends. This CDR3 comprises 12 residues. CDR1 and CDR2 (germline): MDHEN, SYDVKM. CDR3 DNA: TGTGCCAGCAGCCTGCCTCAATTGCCCCAGCATTTT. Encoded protein: CASSLPQLPQHF.

This clonotype was seen repeatedly, ten times or more. This chain connects TRBV6-5 to TRBJ1-2; tentative D call: TRBD1 (5 bases). Germline CDR1 and CDR2: MNHEY and SVGAGI. V was cut by 6 bases and J by 11 bases, with 19 bases left in between. The CDR3 length is 13 residues. This CDR3 is CASSQRDGLKYTF. CDR3 nucleotides: TGTGCCAGCAGCCAGAGGGACGGACTGAAGTACACCTTC.

This clonotype was seen at least ten times. V and J are TRBV5-5 and TRBJ2-7; 9 bases match TRBD2. The CDR3 extends over 15 amino acids. After removal of 4 bases from V and 3 bases from J, the junction contained 8 bases not matched to a gene. From germline, CDR1 is SGHKS and CDR2 YYEKEE (reference sequence). In DNA, the CDR3 is TGTGCCAGCAGCCCTGCTAGCGGGGTCCGCTACGAGCAGTACTTC. Its translation: CASSPASGVRYEQYF.

The chain has TRBV7-9 and TRBJ2-1, with D possibly being TRBD2 (6 bases). The germline V gene encodes CDR1 SEHNR and CDR2 FQNEAQ (reference sequence). The CDR3 is 15 amino acids. V was pared by 4 bases and J by 0 bases, with 10 bases between. DNA of the CDR3: TGTGCCAGCAGCTCTGGGGGGAGCTCCTACAATGAGCAGTTCTTC. Protein: CASSSGGSSYNEQFF.

The chain recombines TRBV5-1 with TRBJ2-3; 11 bases map to TRBD2. Germline values: CDR1 SGHRS, CDR2 YFSETQ. There are 16 residues in the CDR3. V gave up 4 bases and J gave up 2 bases; unmatched junction bases: 6. The CDR3 spells CASSVRLAGTTDTQYF. The CDR3 nucleotides read TGCGCCAGCAGCGTCAGACTAGCGGGGACCACAGATACGCAGTATTTT.

This clonotype showed up many times. This chain links TRBV4-3 with TRBJ1-4; tentative D call: TRBD1 (5 bases). Trimming stripped 2 bases from V and 2 bases from J, with 27 bases between. The CDR3 consists of 21 residues. The germline gives CDR1 LGHNA, CDR2 YSLEER. The CDR3 region is CASSQKGNVGVVGRTNEKLFF. The CDR3 nucleotides read TGCGCCAGCAGCCAAAAAGGCAACGTGGGGGTAGTTGGTAGGACTAATGAAAAACTGTTTTTT.

This clonotype appeared a few times. The J gene is TRBJ1-4, the V gene TRBV10-3; 7 nucleotides match TRBD1. From germline, CDR1 is ENHRY and CDR2 SYGVKD. Trimming cost V 6 bases and J 4 bases; bases outside gene matches: 5. This CDR3 is built from 14 residues. The CDR3 DNA sequence: TGTGCCATCAGAGCGACAGGGAATAATGAAAAACTGTTTTTT. Translation gives CAIRATGNNEKLFF.

In this sample, this clonotype turned up a few times. This chain joins TRBV6-2 or TRBV6-3 and TRBJ2-7; D not certain. Germline CDR1 and CDR2: MNHEY and SVGEGT. V gave up 2 bases and J gave up 4 bases, with 6 bases separating them. This CDR3 region has 12 residues. Here the CDR3 reads CASSYMTYEQYF. The CDR3 nucleotides read TGTGCCAGCAGTTACATGACTTACGAGCAGTACTTC.

This clonotype was counted ten times or more. The rearrangement uses TRBV27 and TRBJ1-2, with TRBD1 as a possible D gene (5 bases). In germline, CDR1 is MNHEY, CDR2 SMNVEV (reference sequence). This CDR3 region has 17 residues. V was pared by 0 bases and J by 6 bases, with 20 bases between. The CDR3 DNA reads as TGTGCCAGCAGTTTATCGATTTCAGGGCGGGTTTCAAATGGCTACACCTTC. Its protein product is CASSLSISGRVSNGYTF.

CDR3 nucleotide sequence: TGTGCCATCAGTGAGCTCGAGACAGCAAATTCACCCCTCCACTTT. It codes for CAISELETANSPLHF. The chain is built from TRBV10-3 and TRBJ1-6; D might be TRBD1 (5 bases). Trimming stripped 2 bases from V and 7 bases from J, with 12 bases between. Germline loops: CDR1 ENHRY, CDR2 SYGVKD. CDR3 length equals 15 residues.

In its sample, this clonotype was seen a few times. This chain joins TRBV2 and TRBJ2-1; D may be TRBD1 (6 bases). Germline lookup yields CDR1 SNHLY and CDR2 FYNNEI. V was cut by 7 bases and J by 0 bases, with 10 bases left in between. There are 14 residues in the CDR3. DNA for the CDR3: TGTGCCAGCATCGGGACAAACTCCTACAATGAGCAGTTCTTC. Protein product: CASIGTNSYNEQFF.

This clonotype occurred many times. The chain carries TRBV6-6 and TRBJ1-1, with D maybe TRBD1 (6 bases). This CDR3 comprises 14 residues. Germline CDR1 MNHNY, CDR2 SVGAGI (reference sequence). The V and J ends lost 8 bases and 2 bases respectively, with 15 bases between them. This CDR3 reads CASAGTPGNTEAFF. The CDR3 nucleotides read TGTGCCAGCGCCGGGACACCTGGAAACACTGAAGCTTTCTTT.

This clonotype was seen more than once but under ten times. This chain connects TRBV20-1 to TRBJ2-1, with D possibly being TRBD1 (6 bases). V was pared by 6 bases and J by 2 bases, with 14 bases between. The germline gives CDR1 DFQATT, CDR2 SNEGSKA (reference sequence). The CDR3 has 14 amino acids. This chain's CDR3 is CSAMTGRAYNEQFF. The CDR3 nucleotides are TGCAGTGCCATGACAGGAAGGGCCTACAATGAGCAGTTCTTC.

This clonotype was found many times. This chain links TRBV6-5 with TRBJ1-3; D remains ambiguous. Trimming shortened V by 0 bases and J by 0 bases, and 9 bases separated the two germline ends. The CDR3 covers 16 residues. Germline V CDR1 and CDR2: MNHEY, SVGAGI. CDR3 nucleotides: TGTGCCAGCAGTTACTCGAATCCTGACTCTGGAAACACCATATATTTT. Amino acid sequence: CASSYSNPDSGNTIYF.

This clonotype was counted only a few times. The rearrangement links TRBV28 to TRBJ2-7; the D gene is possibly TRBD1 (6 bases). The CDR3 sequence is 14 residues long. The germline gives CDR1 MDHEN, CDR2 SYDVKM. The V gene lost 5 bases and the J gene lost 5 bases, with 16 bases spanning the gap. The DNA of the CDR3 is TGTGCCAGCAGTATTTCGGGACATATCAACGAGCAGTACTTC. Residues: CASSISGHINEQYF.

The V and J genes are TRBV19 and TRBJ1-1; D not resolved. With 2 bases removed from V and 0 bases from J, the gap between germline ends came to 7 bases. Germline CDR1 reads LNHDA; CDR2 reads SQIVND (reference sequence). This CDR3 is built from 14 residues. In DNA, the CDR3 is TGTGCCAGTAGTATAATTGGGCTGAACACTGAAGCTTTCTTT. As protein: CASSIIGLNTEAFF.

The sample holds many counts of this clonotype. The genes are TRBV24-1 and TRBJ1-5; D is undetermined. Trimming took off 4 bases at V and 2 bases at J, with 14 bases between the two ends. CDR1 and CDR2 (germline): KGHDR, SFDVKD. The CDR3 is made up of 16 amino acids. In DNA, the CDR3 is TGTGCCACCAGTGACCCCTCCTTGGGCGGCAATCAGCCCCAGCATTTT. Translating it yields CATSDPSLGGNQPQHF.

This clonotype was detected once. The chain combines TRBV29-1 with TRBJ1-1, with 7 bases identical to TRBD1. The CDR3 contains 13 residues. V lost 6 bases, J lost 0 bases, and 4 bases stayed unmatched. CDR1 and CDR2 from the germline V gene are SQVTM and ANQGSEA. Here the CDR3 DNA reads TGCAGCGTGCAGGGGGATATGAACACTGAAGCTTTCTTT. It yields the protein CSVQGDMNTEAFF.

There are many counts of this clonotype. This chain joins TRBV6-5 and TRBJ2-2; D may correspond to TRBD1 or TRBD2 (5 bases each). Trimming took 2 bases from V and 6 from J, leaving 10 bases between them. The CDR3 consists of 14 residues. From germline, CDR1 is MNHEY and CDR2 SVGAGI. CDR3 coding DNA: TGTGCCAGCAGTTACGGGGGAGCGGCCGGGGAGCTGTTTTTT. Its translation: CASSYGGAAGELFF.

This clonotype was seen many times. The V call is TRBV25-1, the J call TRBJ1-1, with 7 bases that match TRBD1. Germline-derived CDR1 and CDR2 are MGHDK and SYGVNS. This CDR3 comprises 15 residues. With V trimmed by 3 bases and J by 0 bases, 4 bases remained unmatched. CDR3 sequence reads: CASSESGTVNTEAFF. In DNA, the CDR3 is TGTGCCAGCAGTGAGTCTGGGACAGTGAACACTGAAGCTTTCTTT.

This clonotype was detected a few times. The V gene is TRBV11-2, the J gene TRBJ1-2, with D unclear. V was pared by 0 bases and J by 8 bases, with 22 bases between. Germline V CDR1 and CDR2: SGHAT, FQNNGV. The CDR3 length is 17 residues. As DNA, the CDR3 is TGTGCCAGCAGCTTAGATCGGCTTTCAGTGGGAGGCAAAGGCTACACCTTC. Encoded protein: CASSLDRLSVGGKGYTF.

This clonotype was counted a few times. The J gene is TRBJ2-7, the V gene TRBV7-2, with 7 bases matching TRBD1. The length of the CDR3 is 14 residues. J lost 2 bases, V lost 8 bases, and 9 bases had no gene match. Germline V gene lookup returns CDR1 SGHTA and CDR2 FQGNSA. CDR3 residues: CASRSRDSTYEQYF. The CDR3 nucleotides are TGTGCCAGCCGATCCAGGGACAGTACCTACGAGCAGTACTTC. Based on the CDR3 plus reference TRBV7-2 and TRBJ2-7, the full variable domain is GAGVSQSPSNKVTEKGKDVELRCDPISGHTALYWYRQSLGQGLEFLIYFQGNSAPDKSGLPSDRFSAERTGGSVSTLTIQRTQQEDSAVYLCASRSRDSTYEQYFGPGTRLTVT.

Here the CDR3 DNA reads TGCGCCAGCAGCTTGGCCAGGGGTAGAGGAGATACGCAGTATTTT. Its translation is CASSLARGRGDTQYF. This sequence joins TRBV5-1 and TRBJ2-3; a weak D match, TRBD1 (6 bases). The CDR3 has 15 residues. Trimming took 0 bases from V and 5 from J, leaving 13 bases between them. Germline CDR1 reads SGHRS; CDR2 reads YFSETQ.

The gene calls are TRBV2 and TRBJ2-6; TRBD1 aligns across 7 bases. Germline CDR1 and CDR2: SNHLY and FYNNEI. After removal of 3 bases from V and 0 bases from J, the junction contained 5 bases not matched to a gene. The CDR3 runs to 17 residues. DNA for the CDR3: TGTGCCAGCAGTGATCATCCAGGGGGCTCTGGGGCCAACGTCCTGACTTTC. Translation: CASSDHPGGSGANVLTF.

The genes are TRBV6-5 and TRBJ2-3; 9 nucleotides agree with TRBD2. V lost 5 bases and J lost 6; bases outside the gene matches: 9. Germline loops: CDR1 MNHEY, CDR2 SVGAGI. The CDR3 runs 15 residues. This chain's CDR3 is CASSLAGGIGDTQYF. CDR3 sequence (DNA): TGTGCCAGCAGTCTGGCGGGGGGGATAGGGGATACGCAGTATTTT.

In its sample, this clonotype was seen a few times. V usage is TRBV28 and J usage is TRBJ2-3; 7 nucleotides align to TRBD2. Germline V gene data show CDR1 as MDHEN and CDR2 as SYDVKM. The V and J ends lost 5 bases and 7 bases, in that order; junction bases with no gene match: 12. The CDR3 spans 15 residues. As DNA, the CDR3 is TGTGCCAGCAGTACCAGCGGGGTACCGCTCCATACGCAGTATTTT. This gives the protein CASSTSGVPLHTQYF.

Details on this clonotype: This may be a read error, as it is one base from a much larger clone. The chain joins TRBV5-4 to TRBJ1-1; D not resolved. V was shortened by 3 bases and J by 1 base, with 10 bases between the two germline ends. Germline V gene data show CDR1 as SGHNT and CDR2 as YYREEE (reference sequence). The CDR3 loop spans 14 amino acids. The CDR3 loop reads CASSSRFSNTEAFF. The CDR3 DNA follows: TGTGCCAGCAGCTCCAGGTTTTCGAACACTGAAGCTTTCTTT.

This clonotype came up a few times. V gene TRBV2 combines with J gene TRBJ2-6, with D possibly being TRBD2 (6 bases). V gave up 6 bases and J gave up 0 bases, with 12 bases separating them. Per germline, CDR1 SNHLY and CDR2 FYNNEI. CDR3 size: 16 residues. The CDR3 DNA follows: TGTGCCAGCAGAAGTGGGGGGAACTCTGGGGCCAACGTCCTGACTTTC. Its protein product is CASRSGGNSGANVLTF.

This clonotype has more than one count but fewer than ten. The chain links TRBV28 to TRBJ2-1, with 10 bases aligning to TRBD2. CDR1 and CDR2 (germline): MDHEN, SYDVKM. The length of the CDR3 is 15 residues. Unmatched junction bases numbered 9, after V lost 6 bases and J lost 7 bases. The CDR3 DNA sequence: TGTGCCAGCAGCCTGATCCCTAGCGGGGGAAATGAGCAGTTCTTC. Translating it yields CASSLIPSGGNEQFF.

This clonotype was seen a few times. CDR3 bases: TGCGCCAGCAGCTTGAGGGGTAGCGGCCCCCAAGAGACCCAGTACTTC. It specifies CASSLRGSGPQETQYF. This chain links TRBV5-1 with TRBJ2-5, with D maybe TRBD2 (6 bases). This CDR3 spans 16 amino acids. V lost 1 base and J 1 base, leaving 14 bases between the germline ends. Germline CDR1 SGHRS, CDR2 YFSETQ.

In the case of this clonotype: This clone may be a read error of a much larger clone one base away. The chain links TRBV19 to TRBJ2-1, with 12 bases lining up with TRBD2. The CDR3 totals 15 residues. CDR1 is LNHDA, CDR2 SQIVND, per germline (reference sequence). The CDR3 here is CVSSLAGGPYNEQFF. The CDR3 bases are TGTGTCAGTAGCCTAGCGGGGGGGCCCTACAATGAGCAGTTCTTC.